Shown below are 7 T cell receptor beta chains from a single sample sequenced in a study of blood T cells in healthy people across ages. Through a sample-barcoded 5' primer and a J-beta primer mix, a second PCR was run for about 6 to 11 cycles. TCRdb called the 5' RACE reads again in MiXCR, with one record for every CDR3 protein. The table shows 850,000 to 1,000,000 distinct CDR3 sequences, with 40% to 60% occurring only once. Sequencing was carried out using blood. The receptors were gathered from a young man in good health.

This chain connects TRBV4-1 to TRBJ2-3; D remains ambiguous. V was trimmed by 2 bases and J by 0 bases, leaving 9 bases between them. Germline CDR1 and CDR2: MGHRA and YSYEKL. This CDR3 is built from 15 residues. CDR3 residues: CASSQTPPSTDTQYF. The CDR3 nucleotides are TGCGCCAGCAGCCAAACACCACCTAGCACAGATACGCAGTATTTT.

The DNA of the CDR3 is TGCGCCAGCAGCTTGATAACAGGGAATATCGGCACAGATACGCAGTATTTT. This codes for CASSLITGNIGTDTQYF. The V and J genes are TRBV5-1 and TRBJ2-3; D is perhaps TRBD1 (6 bases). The CDR3 extends over 17 amino acids. CDR1 is SGHRS, CDR2 YFSETQ, per germline. The V end was cut by 1 base, the J end by 1 base, with 16 bases between. The complete variable domain, with remaining parts taken from reference TRBV5-1 and TRBJ2-3, reads KAGVTQTPRYLIKTRGQQVTLSCSPISGHRSVSWYQQTPGQGLQFLFEYFSETQRNKGNFPGRFSGRQFSNSRSEMNVSTLELGDSALYLCASSLITGNIGTDTQYFGPGTRLTVL.

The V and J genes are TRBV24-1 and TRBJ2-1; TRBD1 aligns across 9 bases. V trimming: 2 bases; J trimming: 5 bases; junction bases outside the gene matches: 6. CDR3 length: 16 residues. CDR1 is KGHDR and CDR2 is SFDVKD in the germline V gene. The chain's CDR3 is CATSDWGQGNNNEQFF. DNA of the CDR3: TGTGCCACCAGTGATTGGGGACAGGGAAACAACAATGAGCAGTTCTTC.

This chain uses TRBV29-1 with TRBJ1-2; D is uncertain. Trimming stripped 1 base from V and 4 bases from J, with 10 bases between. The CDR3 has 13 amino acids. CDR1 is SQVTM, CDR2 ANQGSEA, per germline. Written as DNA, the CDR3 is TGCAGCGTTGAAGGGCAGACCCTCTATGGCTACACCTTC. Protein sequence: CSVEGQTLYGYTF.

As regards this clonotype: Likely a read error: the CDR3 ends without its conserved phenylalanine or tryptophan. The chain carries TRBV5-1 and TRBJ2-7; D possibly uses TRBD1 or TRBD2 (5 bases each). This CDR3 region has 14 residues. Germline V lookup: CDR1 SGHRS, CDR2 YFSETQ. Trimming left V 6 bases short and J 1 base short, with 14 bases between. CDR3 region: CASTPGGQSYEQYL. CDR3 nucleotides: TGCGCCAGCACTCCTGGGGGTCAATCCTACGAGCAGTACTTG.

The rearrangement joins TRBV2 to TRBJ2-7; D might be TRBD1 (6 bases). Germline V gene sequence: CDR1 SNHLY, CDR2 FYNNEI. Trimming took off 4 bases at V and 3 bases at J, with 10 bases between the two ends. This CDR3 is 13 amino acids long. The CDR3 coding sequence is TGTGCCAGCAGTGGGACAGCCGACTACGAGCAGTACTTC. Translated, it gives CASSGTADYEQYF.

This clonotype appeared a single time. CDR3 coding DNA: TGTGCCAGCAGTGAGGATGGGCAGAAAAATCAGCCCCAGCATTTT. It codes for CASSEDGQKNQPQHF. The rearrangement links TRBV2 to TRBJ1-5; D unresolved. The CDR3 contains 15 residues. Trimming pared 3 bases from V and 4 bases from J, leaving 13 bases between. In germline, CDR1 is SNHLY, CDR2 FYNNEI.